The rows below give T cell receptor beta chains drawn from one sample of a study of shared clonotypes between healthy human individuals. The repertoire was sequenced with immunoSEQ multiplex PCR; TCRdb's copy has only in-frame clones and lacks some. In the table there are 2 million to 2.5 million clones, 93% of which are singletons. The sample comprised naive CD4+ T cells from PBMCs. These TCRs come from a young man in good health. Some clones in this sample may be carry-over from other donors' samples. Each CDR3 is given with its conserved first and last residue. A D gene is named only where the DNA matches it firmly. Clone size, where shown, is once, few, many, or a class for clones that have expanded.

cdr3_length	j_call	clone_size	d_call	v_call	cdr3_aa	cdr3_nt
20	TRBJ2-1	-	TRBD2	TRBV9	CASSVVAGGNFPSPYNEQFF	TGTGCCAGCAGCGTAGTGGCCGGGGGGAATTTCCCTTCTCCCTACAATGAGCAGTTCTTC
15	TRBJ2-1	-	TRBD1	TRBV5-1	CASSLVGTGGDEQFF	TGCGCCAGCAGCTTGGTAGGGACAGGGGGTGATGAGCAGTTCTTC
13	TRBJ1-3	-	-	TRBV7-2	CASSPPAGNTIYF	TGTGCCAGCAGCCCCCCGGCTGGAAACACCATATATTTT
17	TRBJ1-5	-	-	TRBV14	CASSHPVGRPSNQPQHF	TGTGCCAGCAGCCACCCTGTCGGCAGACCTAGCAATCAGCCCCAGCATTTT
14	TRBJ1-4	-	-	TRBV6-6	CASSTRRVNEKLFF	TGTGCCAGCAGCACCCGGCGTGTTAATGAAAAACTGTTTTTT
15	TRBJ1-4	-	-	TRBV6-5	CASSLKQGFGEKLFF	TGTGCCAGCAGCTTGAAACAGGGCTTCGGTGAAAAACTGTTTTTT
16	TRBJ1-4	-	-	TRBV5-1	CASSLAPDTGVEKLFF	TGCGCCAGCAGCTTGGCCCCGGACACCGGTGTCGAAAAACTGTTTTTT
15	TRBJ2-7	-	-	TRBV6-6	CASSYLSGEPYEQYF	TGTGCCAGCAGTTATTTATCGGGGGAACCCTACGAGCAGTACTTC
16	TRBJ2-7	-	TRBD2	TRBV5-1	CASSLGGLAGGNEQYF	TGCGCCAGCAGCTTGGGGGGACTAGCGGGAGGGAACGAGCAGTACTTC
14	TRBJ2-3	-	-	TRBV4-2	CASSQKAGTDTQYF	TGTGCCAGCAGCCAAAAAGCGGGTACAGATACGCAGTATTTT
14	TRBJ1-2	-	TRBD1	TRBV4-3	CASSPGQTYYGYTF	TGCGCCAGCAGTCCGGGACAGACCTACTATGGCTACACCTTC
17	TRBJ2-3	-	TRBD2	TRBV7-2	CASSLALAGGPGDTQYF	TGTGCCAGCAGCTTAGCACTAGCGGGAGGGCCGGGCGACACGCAGTATTTT
14	TRBJ1-2	-	TRBD1	TRBV28	CASSPQTGAVGYTF	TGTGCCAGCAGCCCACAGACAGGGGCTGTGGGCTACACCTTC
14	TRBJ2-7	-	TRBD1	TRBV5-1	CASGPGTDSYEQYF	TGCGCCAGCGGCCCCGGGACAGACTCCTACGAGCAGTACTTC
15	TRBJ1-2	-	-	TRBV5-4	CASSLVGAGSYGYTF	TGTGCCAGCAGCTTAGTAGGTGCCGGTTCTTATGGCTACACCTTC
15	TRBJ2-7	-	-	TRBV18	CASSPSAGGNYEQYF	TGTGCCAGCTCACCCAGCGCTGGGGGGAACTACGAGCAGTACTTC
15	TRBJ1-6	-	-	TRBV9	CASSARDTNYSPLHF	TGTGCCAGCAGCGCCCGGGACACCAATTATTCACCCCTCCACTTT
18	TRBJ2-2	-	TRBD1	TRBV5-1	CASSLIVSGQGVAGELFF	TGCGCCAGCAGCTTGATTGTTTCTGGACAGGGTGTGGCCGGGGAGCTGTTTTTT
17	TRBJ2-1	-	TRBD2	TRBV18	CASSPILAGALANEQFF	TGTGCCAGCTCACCAATTCTAGCGGGAGCACTCGCCAATGAGCAGTTCTTC
15	TRBJ2-7	-	-	TRBV6-5	CASRLTMGSSYEQYF	TGTGCCAGCAGGCTTACGATGGGGTCCTCCTACGAGCAGTACTTC
18	TRBJ2-1	once	TRBD2	TRBV9	CASSVGLAGVFSYNEQFF	TGTGCCAGCAGCGTCGGACTAGCGGGAGTTTTCTCCTACAATGAGCAGTTCTTC
12	TRBJ2-7	-	-	TRBV6-1	CASSELANEQYF	TGTGCCAGCAGTGAACTAGCGAACGAGCAGTACTTC
12	TRBJ2-7	once	-	TRBV5-6	CASSFWGNEQYF	TGTGCCAGCAGCTTCTGGGGAAACGAGCAGTACTTC
15	TRBJ1-2	-	-	TRBV28	CASSLQKTANYGYTF	TGTGCCAGCAGTTTACAAAAGACGGCTAACTATGGCTACACCTTC
15	TRBJ1-1	once	-	TRBV18	CASSPTPSGDTEAFF	TGTGCCAGCTCACCTACACCTTCCGGGGACACTGAAGCTTTCTTT
14	TRBJ2-1	few	-	TRBV7-2	CASSLDSSYNEQFF	TGTGCCAGCAGCTTGGACAGCTCCTACAATGAGCAGTTCTTC